This T cell receptor (beta chain) was identified during a study of blood T cell repertoires in COVID-19. Study background: Some COVID-19 samples were acute and others convalescent; all came from the United States, Italy and Spain. T cells, B-cell-depleted T cells, or PBMCs provided the cDNA or gDNA that served as material.

J gave up 5 bases and V 6 bases, and 7 bases lay outside the gene matches. This CDR3 spans 13 amino acids. CDR1 is SQVTM and CDR2 is ANQGSEA in the germline V gene. Under the authors' procedure: Researchers report that nucleated cell counts were estimated from reference gene primer amplification. Using immunoSEQ multiplex PCR, the repertoire was profiled, and TCRdb retains in-frame clones only, with some absent. That table is the source of V, J and clone size, and D and trimming were worked out from the DNA. This repertoire shows about 33,000 clones, around 90% found once; its top ten account for 20%. This clone came up once.

Sequencing input: peripheral blood. The rearrangement joins TRBV29-1 to TRBJ2-5; TRBD1 matches at 9 bases. The clonotype originates from a man in his 60s with acute or convalescent COVID-19. CDR3 sequence: CSVSGQGRETQYF. The CDR3, as DNA: TGCAGCGTATCGGGACAGGGCAGGGAGACCCAGTACTTC. The whole variable domain, filled in from reference TRBV29-1 and TRBJ2-5, reads SAVISQKPSRDICQRGTSLTIQCQVDSQVTMMFWYRQQPGQSLTLIATANQGSEATYESGFVIDKFPISRPNLTFSTLTVSNMSPEDSSIYLCSVSGQGRETQYFGPGTRLLVL.